One and the same sample provided the 6 T cell receptor beta chains below, sequenced in a study of blood T cell repertoires in COVID-19. Clones were sequenced by immunoSEQ multiplex PCR, and TCRdb holds only the in-frame ones, with some missing. The table lists 150,000 to 200,000 clones, 70% to 85% of them singletons, with about a fifth in the top ten. Sequencing was carried out using peripheral blood. The receptors were sampled from an elderly woman with acute or convalescent COVID-19.

V usage is TRBV6-5 and J usage is TRBJ1-1, with a tentative D call TRBD1 (6 bases). V lost 7 bases and J lost 6, with 18 bases in between. The CDR3 loop spans 14 amino acids. Germline lookup yields CDR1 MNHEY and CDR2 SVGAGI. The CDR3 DNA sequence: TGTGCCAGCACCGCCTGGCTTGGGGGCGCTGAAGCTTTCTTT. Encoded protein: CASTAWLGGAEAFF.

The CDR3 loop reads CASSSGGPQETQYF. In DNA, the CDR3 is TGCGCCAGCAGTTCGGGAGGGCCGCAAGAGACCCAGTACTTC. The rearrangement joins TRBV5-1 to TRBJ2-5, with TRBD2 matching 8 bases. This CDR3 is built from 14 residues. V gave up 5 bases and J gave up 2 bases; unmatched junction bases: 5. The V gene's germline CDR1 is SGHRS and CDR2 YFSETQ.

Only a few counts were recorded for this clone. This rearrangement joins TRBV3-1 (or the pseudogene TRBV3-2) to TRBJ2-2, with D maybe TRBD2 (5 bases). The germline V gene has CDR1 LGHDT and CDR2 YNNKEL (reference sequence). The V end was cut by 1 base, the J end by 2 bases, with 14 bases between. This CDR3 comprises 17 residues. CDR3 loop: CASSQARGSANTGELFF. CDR3 nucleotide sequence: TGTGCCAGCAGCCAAGCCCGAGGTAGCGCTAACACCGGGGAGCTGTTTTTT.

Here the CDR3 reads CASSQDSGIAFGQYF. The CDR3 DNA is TGCGCCAGCAGCCAAGATAGCGGGATAGCCTTCGGGCAGTACTTC. This chain joins TRBV4-1 and TRBJ2-7, with 8 bases lining up with TRBD2. Germline CDR1 is MGHRA and CDR2 is YSYEKL. V dropped 0 bases and J dropped 9; count of bases not matched to a gene: 10. The CDR3 totals 15 residues.

The chain combines TRBV19 with TRBJ2-2, with D perhaps TRBD2 (6 bases). Germline V gene data show CDR1 as LNHDA and CDR2 as SQIVND (reference sequence). The CDR3 covers 14 residues. V was pared by 3 bases and J by 7 bases, with 12 bases between. In DNA form, the CDR3 reads TGTGCCAGTAGTATGGGGGGTCAGGACGGGGAGCTGTTTTTT. Its protein is CASSMGGQDGELFF. The full variable domain, rest sourced from reference TRBV19 and TRBJ2-2, is DGGITQSPKYLFRKEGQNVTLSCEQNLNHDAMYWYRQDPGQGLRLIYYSQIVNDFQKGDIAEGYSVSREKKESFPLTVTSAQKNPTAFYLCASSMGGQDGELFFGEGSRLTVL.

The V gene is TRBV5-1, the J gene TRBJ2-4; 14 bases match TRBD2. Looked up from germline, CDR1 is SGHRS and CDR2 is YFSETQ. The CDR3 consists of 15 residues. The junction had 2 bases not matched to a gene; V was cut back by 3 bases and J by 6 bases. In DNA form, the CDR3 reads TGCGCCAGCAGCTCGGGACTAGCGGGAGTAAACATTCAGTACTTC. Translating it yields CASSSGLAGVNIQYF.